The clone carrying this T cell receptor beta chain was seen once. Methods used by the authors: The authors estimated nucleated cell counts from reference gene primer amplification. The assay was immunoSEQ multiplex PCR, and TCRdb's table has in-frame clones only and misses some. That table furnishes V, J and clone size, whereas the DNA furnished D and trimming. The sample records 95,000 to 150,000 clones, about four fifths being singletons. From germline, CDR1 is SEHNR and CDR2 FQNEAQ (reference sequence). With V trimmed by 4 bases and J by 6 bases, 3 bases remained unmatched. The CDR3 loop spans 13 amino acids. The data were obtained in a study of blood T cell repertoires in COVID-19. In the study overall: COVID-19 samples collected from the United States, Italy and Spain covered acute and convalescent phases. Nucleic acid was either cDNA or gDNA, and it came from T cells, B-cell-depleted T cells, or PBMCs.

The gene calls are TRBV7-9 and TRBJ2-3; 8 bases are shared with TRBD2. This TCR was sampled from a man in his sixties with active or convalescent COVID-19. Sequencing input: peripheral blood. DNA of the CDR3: TGTGCCAGCAGCTCCACTAGCGGCGATACGCAGTATTTT. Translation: CASSSTSGDTQYF.